The entry below gives a single T cell receptor (beta chain) sequence along with its context. Its specificity is not known. These data belong to a study of CD8+CD57+ T cells in acquired aplastic anemia. Whole-study context: Sorted CD4+ and CD8+ cells gave a mean 3.2 ug DNA, range 0.2 to 27.4 ug. Among healthy donors, CD4+ cells averaged approximately 11 million reads. Regarding the study as a whole: CD8+ Simpson's diversity did not differ significantly between patients and controls. The number of CD8+ CDR3 sequences shared by patients and controls was fewer than 35.

V was clipped by 6 bases and J by 5 bases; unmatched bases: 5. This CDR3 has 15 amino acids. Genomic DNA templated the TCR beta VDJ and CDR3 profiling. TCRdb recomputed calls from the reads with MiXCR, one row per CDR3 protein. The sample has about 400,000 distinct CDR3 sequences, just under 70% seen once. The chain has TRBV12-3 or TRBV12-4 and TRBJ1-6; 9 bases are shared with TRBD1. The sequencing sample was made of sorted CD4+, CD8+, or CD8+CD57+ T cells (not recorded which) from PBMCs. The sequence derives from a human donor in good health, serving as a control. CDR3 in amino acids: CASSRWTGDNSPLHF. The DNA for the CDR3 is TGTGCCAGCAGCCGATGGACAGGGGATAATTCACCCCTCCACTTT.